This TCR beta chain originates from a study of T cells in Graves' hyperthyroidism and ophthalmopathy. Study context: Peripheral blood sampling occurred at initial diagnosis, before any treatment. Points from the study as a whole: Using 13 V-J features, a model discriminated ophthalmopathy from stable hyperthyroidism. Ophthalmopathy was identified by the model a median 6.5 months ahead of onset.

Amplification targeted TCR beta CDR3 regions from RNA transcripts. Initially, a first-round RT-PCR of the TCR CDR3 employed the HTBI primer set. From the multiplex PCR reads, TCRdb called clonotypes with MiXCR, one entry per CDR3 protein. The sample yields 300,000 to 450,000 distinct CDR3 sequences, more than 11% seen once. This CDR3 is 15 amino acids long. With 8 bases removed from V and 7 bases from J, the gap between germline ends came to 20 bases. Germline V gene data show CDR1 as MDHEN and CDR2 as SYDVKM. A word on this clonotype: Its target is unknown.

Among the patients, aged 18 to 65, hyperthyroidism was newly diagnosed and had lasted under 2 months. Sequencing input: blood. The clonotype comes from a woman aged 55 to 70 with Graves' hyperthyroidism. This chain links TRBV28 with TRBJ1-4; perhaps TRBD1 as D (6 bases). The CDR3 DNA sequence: TGTGCCAGCGATTCACAAGCGGGGGGCGGTGAAAAACTGTTTTTT. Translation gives CASDSQAGGGEKLFF.